A selection of T cell receptor beta chains follows, all from one sample in a study of blood T cell repertoires in COVID-19. Data came from immunoSEQ multiplex PCR; TCRdb stores just in-frame clones and leaves some out. Altogether about 140,000 clones are present, over 80% being singletons, with the ten largest covering 8% to 13%. Sequenced material: peripheral blood. Receptor source: an elderly woman with acute or convalescent COVID-19. Each CDR3 is given with its conserved first and last residue. A D gene is named only where the DNA matches it firmly. Clone size is stated in some rows and not others, as once, few, many or a class when expanded.

CDR3 DNA | CDR3 protein | clone size | V gene | D gene | J gene
TGTGCCAGTAGTATGTCAGGGGGCTTGAACACCATATATTTT | CASSMSGGLNTIYF | NA | TRBV19 | TRBD1 | TRBJ1-3
TGCAGTGCTAGTGGGCAGAAGACCAACGTCCTGACTTTC | CSASGQKTNVLTF | NA | TRBV20-1 | NA | TRBJ2-6
TGTGCCAGTAGTACCCGGACCGGGACAGGGTTTTATGGCTACACCTTC | CASSTRTGTGFYGYTF | few | TRBV19 | TRBD1 | TRBJ1-2
TGTGCCAGCAGCCAAGAGGAGGGGCATCTTAGGGGCCAATGTCAGCCCCAGCATTTT | CASSQEEGHLRGQCQPQHF | NA | TRBV3-1/TRBV3-2 | NA | TRBJ1-5
TGTGCTAGTGGTTTGGTACGGAATTCACCCCTCCACTTT | CASGLVRNSPLHF | NA | TRBV12-5 | NA | TRBJ1-6
TGTGCCAGCAGCTCCAAGCGGCGTGGCTCTGGAAACACCATATATTTT | CASSSKRRGSGNTIYF | NA | TRBV5-6 | NA | TRBJ1-3
TGCGCCAGCAATCAGGGGACCTACAATGAGCAGTTCTTC | CASNQGTYNEQFF | NA | TRBV5-1 | NA | TRBJ2-1
TGTGCCAGCAGCCTACAGGGAAGCAATCAGCCCCAGCATTTT | CASSLQGSNQPQHF | NA | TRBV2 | NA | TRBJ1-5
TGTGCCAGCAGCTTAGGTCGCGTCTCTGGGGCCAACGTCCTGACTTTC | CASSLGRVSGANVLTF | NA | TRBV7-3 | NA | TRBJ2-6
TGTGCCAGCAGATCTCCGGGACAGAACACCGGGGAGCTGTTTTTT | CASRSPGQNTGELFF | NA | TRBV6-5 | NA | TRBJ2-2
TGTGCCAGCAGCCAAGAGCAGGGGCATGGGGCCAACGTCCTGACTTTC | CASSQEQGHGANVLTF | NA | TRBV4-2 | NA | TRBJ2-6
TGTGCCAGCAGTTACGCCACAGGGGGTACCTACGAGCAGTACTTC | CASSYATGGTYEQYF | once | TRBV6-2/TRBV6-3 | TRBD1 | TRBJ2-7
TGTGCCAGCAGTTTACTATCCACAGATACGCAGTATTTT | CASSLLSTDTQYF | NA | TRBV12-3/TRBV12-4 | NA | TRBJ2-3
TGCAGCGTTGACTTCAGGGCAGGGGGGATCCGAATTGAGTACTTC | CSVDFRAGGIRIEYF | NA | TRBV29-1 | NA | TRBJ2-4
TGTGCCAGCAGAAGGGCCAGGGCGAACACTGAAGCTTTCTTT | CASRRARANTEAFF | NA | TRBV6-5 | NA | TRBJ1-1
TGTGCCAGCAGCCGACTAGCGGTACCCGGGGAGCTGTTTTTT | CASSRLAVPGELFF | once | TRBV6-5 | TRBD2 | TRBJ2-2
TGCGCCAGCAGCCTCCGGTTTGCGAACACTGAAGCTTTCTTT | CASSLRFANTEAFF | NA | TRBV4-3 | NA | TRBJ1-1
TGTGCCAGCAGCCAAGAGGGCGGGCGAGTCGCTTTCTTT | CASSQEGGRVAFF | NA | TRBV3-1/TRBV3-2 | NA | TRBJ1-1
TGCGCCAGCAGCTTGGCCAGGTCTATGGGCGAAAAACTGTTTTTT | CASSLARSMGEKLFF | NA | TRBV5-1 | NA | TRBJ1-4
TGTGCCAGCACCCTAGGGGGACAGAACTATGGCTACACCTTC | CASTLGGQNYGYTF | NA | TRBV2 | TRBD1 | TRBJ1-2
TGCGCCAGCAGCCAAACGGGACAGAGTAATGAAAAACTGTTTTTT | CASSQTGQSNEKLFF | NA | TRBV4-1 | TRBD1 | TRBJ1-4
TGTGCCAGCAGTGAACAGGGCACAAACACTGAAGCTTTCTTT | CASSEQGTNTEAFF | NA | TRBV2 | NA | TRBJ1-1
TGTGCCAGCTCACCACCCGGGGGGGGCACTGAAGCTTTCTTT | CASSPPGGGTEAFF | NA | TRBV18 | NA | TRBJ1-1
TGCGCCAGCAGCCCGGGGGGGGATCAGCCCCAGCATTTT | CASSPGGDQPQHF | NA | TRBV5-1 | NA | TRBJ1-5
TGTGCCAGCAGCCCCGGGACACCAAGCCTCTCCTACGAGCAGTACTTC | CASSPGTPSLSYEQYF | NA | TRBV7-2 | NA | TRBJ2-7
TGTGCCAGCTCACCGAGAGGGATGAACACTGAAGCTTTCTTT | CASSPRGMNTEAFF | NA | TRBV18 | NA | TRBJ1-1